The rows below give T cell receptor beta chains drawn from one sample of a study of T cells in Graves' hyperthyroidism and ophthalmopathy. MiXCR, applied by TCRdb to the multiplex PCR reads, yields one record per CDR3 protein. The sample lists 490,000 or so distinct CDR3 sequences; 16% were seen once. Sequenced: blood. All receptors derive from a woman in her 30s with Graves' ophthalmopathy. Both conserved end residues are trimmed from each CDR3.

j_call,v_call,cdr3_aa
TRBJ2-7,TRBV10-3,AISHSGTIVPEQY
TRBJ1-2,TRBV27,ASTDPGGDYGYT
TRBJ2-7,TRBV12-3/TRBV12-4,ASSQGRSYEQY
TRBJ2-3,TRBV20-1,SASNSGTTDTQY
TRBJ2-1,TRBV7-9,ASSLSITSHEQF
TRBJ2-5,TRBV29-1,SALGGAETQY
TRBJ2-7,TRBV12-5,ASGLVQLGQGLTFSYEQY
TRBJ2-7,TRBV28,ASTLATTYEQY
TRBJ2-1,TRBV4-2,ASSQEVTLLDSNEQF
TRBJ2-7,TRBV5-6,ASSLVRGAGAYEQY
TRBJ2-7,TRBV5-6,ASSPNSAGLHEQY
TRBJ1-1,TRBV20-1,SASPRTSFWTEAF
TRBJ1-5,TRBV28,ASSFWGAGNQPQH
TRBJ2-2,TRBV12-3/TRBV12-4,ASREGARTGELF
TRBJ1-1,TRBV6-1,ASSIGTGGSTEAF
TRBJ2-3,TRBV7-3,ASSLTGAHGDTQY
TRBJ2-2,TRBV4-1,ASSQAAGGTGELF
TRBJ2-7,TRBV28,ASSLPGGSYEQY
TRBJ1-6,TRBV30,AWRFYNSPLH
TRBJ2-7,TRBV7-8,ASSFVDSSAGEYEQY
TRBJ2-2,TRBV11-2,ASSRGAGTGELF
TRBJ1-6,TRBV7-2,ASSSVSSYNSPLH
TRBJ2-5,TRBV6-1,ASSETEQETQY
TRBJ2-1,TRBV20-1,SARDRSGTSGSSYNEQF
TRBJ2-7,TRBV29-1,SVEDSYEQY
TRBJ2-1,TRBV20-1,SARFDRYNEQF
TRBJ2-3,TRBV27,ASSFGTRGFRTDTQY
TRBJ1-6,TRBV6-1,ASSDQVSNSPLH
TRBJ1-5,TRBV28,ASSLGSQPQH
TRBJ2-7,TRBV5-1,ASSLVGIAYEQY
TRBJ1-4,TRBV28,ASSLPGGREKLF
TRBJ1-1,TRBV7-9,ASSLAGALTEAF
TRBJ2-5,TRBV12-3/TRBV12-4,ASSDAGGETQY
TRBJ1-6,TRBV20-1,SARLDSGNSPLH
TRBJ2-7,TRBV3-1,ASRKRDRGAEEQY
TRBJ2-3,TRBV9,ASSEDAHRTDTQY
TRBJ2-5,TRBV20-1,SARGPTGEQETQY
TRBJ2-1,TRBV15,ATSRPEQGSGEQF
TRBJ1-1,TRBV9,ASSVGGSNENTEAF
TRBJ2-7,TRBV18,ASSPLSATVYYEQY
TRBJ2-7,TRBV7-2,ASSPLYVHEQY
TRBJ2-3,TRBV7-2,ASSLGGSGFTDTQY
TRBJ1-2,TRBV28,ASSLIPSPEYGYT
TRBJ2-7,TRBV5-4,ASSLGSGSLGDEQY
TRBJ2-7,TRBV18,ASSPPYGTGLYEQY